Listed below are T cell receptor beta chains from one sample, sequenced in a study of molecular identifiers for immune sequencing clone quantification. Each CDR3 protein gets one entry after TCRdb re-called the PCR reads with MiXCR. The data hold over 550,000 distinct CDR3 sequences, with approximately 24% observed a single time. Sequencing used naive CD8+ T cells from blood, with Jurkat cell RNA spiked in. These receptors were obtained from a human donor in good health. Some libraries in this study had Jurkat cell RNA spiked in. CDR3s include the opening cysteine and the closing phenylalanine or tryptophan. D genes are given only for firm matches. Size tells how often a clone was seen (once, few, many) or the class of an expanded clone, and some rows leave it out.

CDR3 protein: CATSRQGVLSSGPSGQYF; CDR3 DNA: TGTGCCACCTCGAGACAGGGGGTACTATCTAGCGGCCCCAGTGGGCAGTACTTC; D gene: TRBD1; clone size: once; V gene: TRBV27; J gene: TRBJ2-7
CDR3 protein: CGARGDSYEQYF; CDR3 DNA: TGCGGTGCTAGAGGCGATAGCTACGAGCAGTACTTC; D gene: -; clone size: -; V gene: TRBV20-1; J gene: TRBJ2-7
CDR3 protein: CASSLGSYGYEQYF; CDR3 DNA: TGCGCCAGCAGCTTGGGCAGTTACGGGTACGAGCAGTACTTC; D gene: -; clone size: many; V gene: TRBV5-1; J gene: TRBJ2-7
CDR3 protein: CASSPSHKIMNTEAFF; CDR3 DNA: TGTGCCAGCAGCCCCTCCCACAAGATTATGAACACTGAAGCTTTCTTT; D gene: -; clone size: many; V gene: TRBV11-2; J gene: TRBJ1-1
CDR3 protein: CSGQGVWSNQPQHF; CDR3 DNA: TGCAGCGGTCAGGGCGTTTGGAGCAATCAGCCCCAGCATTTT; D gene: -; clone size: many; V gene: TRBV29-1; J gene: TRBJ1-5
CDR3 protein: CASSLSELVPNTEAFF; CDR3 DNA: TGTGCCAGCAGCTTGTCCGAATTAGTCCCGAACACTGAAGCTTTCTTT; D gene: -; clone size: many; V gene: TRBV7-8; J gene: TRBJ1-1
CDR3 protein: CASSTSEAETQYF; CDR3 DNA: TGTGCCAGCAGCACTTCGGAGGCGGAGACCCAGTACTTC; D gene: -; clone size: -; V gene: TRBV5-4; J gene: TRBJ2-5
CDR3 protein: CASSFPGVSNEQFF; CDR3 DNA: TGTGCCAGCAGTTTTCCAGGGGTTAGTAATGAGCAGTTCTTC; D gene: -; clone size: few; V gene: TRBV27; J gene: TRBJ2-1
CDR3 protein: CASSKATRGSNQPQHF; CDR3 DNA: TGTGCCAGTAGTAAGGCCACCCGGGGAAGCAATCAGCCCCAGCATTTT; D gene: -; clone size: -; V gene: TRBV19; J gene: TRBJ1-5
CDR3 protein: CASSLMNKNTEAFF; CDR3 DNA: TGCGCCAGCAGCCTAATGAACAAGAACACTGAAGCTTTCTTT; D gene: -; clone size: few; V gene: TRBV5-1; J gene: TRBJ1-1
CDR3 protein: CASSYAGDVGANVLTF; CDR3 DNA: TGTGCCAGCAGTTATGCAGGGGATGTGGGGGCCAACGTCCTGACTTTC; D gene: -; clone size: many; V gene: TRBV6-5; J gene: TRBJ2-6
CDR3 protein: CASSWQGLGWEYSNQPQHF; CDR3 DNA: TGTGCCAGCAGTTGGCAGGGTTTAGGATGGGAATATAGCAATCAGCCCCAGCATTTT; D gene: -; clone size: -; V gene: TRBV28; J gene: TRBJ1-5
CDR3 protein: CAATPGTCSSGANVLTF; CDR3 DNA: TGTGCCGCCACACCCGGGACGTGTAGCTCTGGGGCCAACGTCCTGACTTTC; D gene: -; clone size: -; V gene: TRBV6-2/TRBV6-3; J gene: TRBJ2-6
CDR3 protein: CATSRGTGSNTGELFF; CDR3 DNA: TGTGCCACCAGCAGAGGTACAGGGTCGAACACCGGGGAGCTGTTTTTT; D gene: -; clone size: -; V gene: TRBV15; J gene: TRBJ2-2
CDR3 protein: CASSWGRVNEQYF; CDR3 DNA: TGTGCCAGCAGTTGGGGCAGGGTAAACGAGCAGTACTTC; D gene: -; clone size: -; V gene: TRBV12-3/TRBV12-4; J gene: TRBJ2-7
CDR3 protein: CASSLILVLGMNTEAFF; CDR3 DNA: TGTGCCAGCAGCTTGATACTCGTGCTGGGAATGAACACTGAAGCTTTCTTT; D gene: -; clone size: many; V gene: TRBV5-8; J gene: TRBJ1-1
CDR3 protein: CASGLEQYF; CDR3 DNA: TGTGCCAGCGGGCTGGAGCAGTACTTC; D gene: -; clone size: -; V gene: TRBV28; J gene: TRBJ2-7
CDR3 protein: CASSYVYVVRRTEAFF; CDR3 DNA: TGTGCCAGCAGTTACGTTTATGTGGTCCGGAGGACTGAAGCTTTCTTT; D gene: -; clone size: many; V gene: TRBV6-2/TRBV6-3; J gene: TRBJ1-1
CDR3 protein: CSARVFRDRDFSSYEQYF; CDR3 DNA: TGCAGTGCTAGAGTTTTCCGGGACAGGGACTTTAGCTCCTACGAGCAGTACTTC; D gene: TRBD1; clone size: many; V gene: TRBV20-1; J gene: TRBJ2-7
CDR3 protein: CASSGTSGKETQYF; CDR3 DNA: TGTGCCAGCAGTGGGACTAGCGGGAAAGAGACCCAGTACTTC; D gene: TRBD2; clone size: -; V gene: TRBV12-3/TRBV12-4; J gene: TRBJ2-5